These T cell receptor beta chains were read from a single sample in a study of blood T cell repertoires in COVID-19. Assay: immunoSEQ multiplex PCR; the TCRdb copy retains only in-frame clones and omits some. The sample consists of around 310,000 clones, over 75% of them appearing once. Material: peripheral blood. The receptors were sampled from a woman aged 45-60 years with active or convalescent COVID-19. Both conserved end residues are part of each CDR3. The order of the fields is clone size, V gene, D gene, CDR3 length, J gene, CDR3 DNA, CDR3 protein. A D gene is named only where the DNA matches it firmly. The size entry is marked missing in some rows and otherwise reads once, few, many or a size class.

NA	TRBV5-1	NA	13	TRBJ2-1	TGCGCCAGCAGCCCGGGTCTCGGTGGGGAGCAGTTCTTC	CASSPGLGGEQFF
NA	TRBV16	NA	15	TRBJ1-3	TGTGCCAGCAGCCAAACAGTCAGCTCTGGAAACACCATATATTTT	CASSQTVSSGNTIYF
NA	TRBV6-5	NA	13	TRBJ2-7	TGTGCCAGCAGGAACGAGGAGTCCTACGAGCAGTACTTC	CASRNEESYEQYF
NA	TRBV2	NA	15	TRBJ1-2	TGTGCCAGCAGTTCTGACACTCTCGGGGGGTATGGCTACACCTTC	CASSSDTLGGYGYTF
NA	TRBV4-3	NA	16	TRBJ1-2	TGCGCCAGCAGCCAAGGCGGTGCGGTAGGGGACTATGGCTACACCTTC	CASSQGGAVGDYGYTF
NA	TRBV6-2/TRBV6-3	NA	14	TRBJ1-1	TGTGCCAGCAGTTACATGGGGGCCACCACTGAAGCTTTCTTT	CASSYMGATTEAFF
few	TRBV5-1	NA	13	TRBJ2-2	TGCGCCAGCACCGATAACCGCGCCGGGGAGCTGTTTTTT	CASTDNRAGELFF
NA	TRBV2	NA	15	TRBJ2-5	TGTGCCAGCATCTCGTGGAGAGACGGAAAAGAGACCCAGTACTTC	CASISWRDGKETQYF
once	TRBV12-3/TRBV12-4	NA	12	TRBJ2-7	TGTGCCAGCAGTTCCGCGGGGCGCGAGCAGTACTTC	CASSSAGREQYF
NA	TRBV30	TRBD1	17	TRBJ2-7	TGTGCCTGGAGGGATCCTTACGACAGGGCCAACTCCTACGAGCAGTACTTC	CAWRDPYDRANSYEQYF
NA	TRBV3-1/TRBV3-2	NA	17	TRBJ1-2	TGTGCCAGCAGCCAATGGAGACAGGTCTTGGATAACTATGGCTACACCTTC	CASSQWRQVLDNYGYTF
NA	TRBV6-5	TRBD1	15	TRBJ2-7	TGTGCCAGCAAAAAAGCAGGGGGCTCCTCCTACGAGCAGTACTTC	CASKKAGGSSYEQYF
NA	TRBV7-2	NA	14	TRBJ1-2	TGTGCCAGCAGCTTAGCGAAGGGGGGGCAGGGCTACACCTTC	CASSLAKGGQGYTF
NA	TRBV30	TRBD1	15	TRBJ1-6	TGTGCCTGGAGGGACCATTGGACAGGGGGGTCACCCCTCCACTTT	CAWRDHWTGGSPLHF
NA	TRBV6-5	TRBD1	15	TRBJ1-1	TGTGCCAGCAGGGTCTCAGGGGGGCTCGACACTGAAGCTTTCTTT	CASRVSGGLDTEAFF
NA	TRBV7-3	TRBD1	16	TRBJ2-2	TGTGCCAGCAGCTTACTGGGACAGGCGAACACCGGGGAGCTGTTTTTT	CASSLLGQANTGELFF
NA	TRBV7-9	TRBD1	17	TRBJ2-2	TGTGCCAGCAGCCCCTGGACAGGGGGCGGTGACACCGGGGAGCTGTTTTTT	CASSPWTGGGDTGELFF
NA	TRBV9	NA	17	TRBJ1-6	TGTGCCAGCAGCGTAGCTTCGGGTGGGACTCGTAATTCACCCCTCCACTTT	CASSVASGGTRNSPLHF
NA	TRBV10-3	NA	14	TRBJ2-5	TGTGCCATCAGCCCTGGGGCAGGTTTAGAGACCCAGTACTTC	CAISPGAGLETQYF
NA	TRBV19	TRBD2	14	TRBJ2-3	TGTGCCACCCGCCCAGCGGGGAGCACAGATACGCAGTATTTT	CATRPAGSTDTQYF
NA	TRBV29-1	NA	13	TRBJ1-1	TGCAGCCTAAGACCAAGCGGGAACACTGAAGCTTTCTTT	CSLRPSGNTEAFF
NA	TRBV15	TRBD1	16	TRBJ1-4	TGTGCCACCAGCAGGGGACAGGGACATGTCGGTGAAAAACTGTTTTTT	CATSRGQGHVGEKLFF
few	TRBV15	TRBD1	16	TRBJ1-4	TGTGCCACCAGCAGAGACCCCGGGACAGGGCAGGAAAAACTGTTTTTT	CATSRDPGTGQEKLFF
NA	TRBV10-3	NA	15	TRBJ2-3	TGTGCCATCAGTGGCGTCGCAGGGGGCACAGATACGCAGTATTTT	CAISGVAGGTDTQYF
NA	TRBV7-9	NA	13	TRBJ1-2	TGTGCCAGCAGCTTAGAGGGGATAAAGGGCTACACCTTC	CASSLEGIKGYTF
once	TRBV3-1/TRBV3-2	NA	14	TRBJ1-1	TGTGCCAGCAGCCAAGGTCAGGGGAACACTGAAGCTTTCTTT	CASSQGQGNTEAFF
NA	TRBV28	NA	15	TRBJ1-2	TGTGCCAGCAGTTTATGGGGAGAGGCTAACTATGGCTACACCTTC	CASSLWGEANYGYTF
NA	TRBV7-6	NA	16	TRBJ2-2	TGTGCCAGCTCTGTTATGGGAGGACAAAACACCGGGGAGCTGTTTTTT	CASSVMGGQNTGELFF
NA	TRBV28	NA	13	TRBJ1-1	TGTGCCAGCAGCCAGCCGGGTTCACGTGAAGCTTTCTTT	CASSQPGSREAFF
NA	TRBV28	NA	15	TRBJ1-4	TGTGCCAGCAGTTTATCTACCGACTTCAATGAAAAACTGTTTTTT	CASSLSTDFNEKLFF
NA	TRBV7-2	NA	13	TRBJ2-3	TGTGCCAGCAGCTTAGAGCAAGAGTCTACGCAGTATTTT	CASSLEQESTQYF
NA	TRBV2	NA	13	TRBJ1-4	TGTGCCAGCAGTGTAAACAGAATCGGAAAACTGTTTTTT	CASSVNRIGKLFF
NA	TRBV3-1/TRBV3-2	TRBD2	13	TRBJ2-3	TGTGCCAGCAGCCTTCTAGCGGGGGCTATGGAGTATTTT	CASSLLAGAMEYF
NA	TRBV7-9	NA	14	TRBJ1-5	TGTGCCAGCAGCTACGGACAGTCCAATCAGCCCCAGCATTTT	CASSYGQSNQPQHF
NA	TRBV7-9	TRBD1	14	TRBJ1-5	TGTGCCAGCAGCGGTGACAGGGCTCGACAGCCCCAGCATTTT	CASSGDRARQPQHF
NA	TRBV4-3	NA	17	TRBJ1-2	TGCGCCAGCAGCCGGGGGTTTGTGAAGGGGGAAAATTCTGGCTACACCTTC	CASSRGFVKGENSGYTF
NA	TRBV6-2/TRBV6-3	NA	15	TRBJ1-2	TGTGCCAGCAGTTACTCTGAGTTGGGGGCGACGGGCTACACCTTC	CASSYSELGATGYTF
NA	TRBV4-1	TRBD1	16	TRBJ2-2	TGCGCCAGCAGCCAGGAGAGACAGGGATTCACCGGGGAGCTGTTTTTT	CASSQERQGFTGELFF
once	TRBV7-2	NA	13	TRBJ1-2	TGTGCCAGCAGCTTAGCAGGGGTCTATGGCTACACCTTC	CASSLAGVYGYTF
NA	TRBV19	TRBD1	16	TRBJ2-7	TGTGCCAGTAGTTTCGGGACCGGGACAGCCTACTACGAGCAGTACTTC	CASSFGTGTAYYEQYF
NA	TRBV30	TRBD2	15	TRBJ2-1	TGTGCCTGGAAAACTCTAGCGGGATGGGACAATGAGCAGTTCTTC	CAWKTLAGWDNEQFF
NA	TRBV29-1	NA	14	TRBJ2-2	TGCAGCGTTGAAGGAACGGGTATTACCGGGGAGCTGTTTTTT	CSVEGTGITGELFF
NA	TRBV27	NA	13	TRBJ2-3	TGTGCCAGCAGTCCCCCGGGTCCAGATACGCAGTATTTT	CASSPPGPDTQYF
NA	TRBV14	NA	14	TRBJ2-2	TGTGCCAGCAGGGTGGCGGTAAACACCGGGGAGCTGTTTTTT	CASRVAVNTGELFF
NA	TRBV28	NA	15	TRBJ1-1	TGTGCCAGCAGTTTAACCCGACAGCTGAACACTGAAGCTTTCTTT	CASSLTRQLNTEAFF
NA	TRBV7-2	NA	11	TRBJ1-1	TGTGCCAGCAGCTTAGTTACGGAGGCTTTCTTT	CASSLVTEAFF
NA	TRBV30	NA	14	TRBJ1-1	TGTGCCTGCAGAGGGGGGGCTGGGAACACTGAAGCTTTCTTT	CACRGGAGNTEAFF
NA	TRBV28	NA	13	TRBJ2-2	TGTGCCAGCAGCTCAGGGGACACCGGGGAGCTGTTTTTT	CASSSGDTGELFF
NA	TRBV5-4	NA	16	TRBJ2-7	TGTGCCAGCAGGGGGGGATTAGCGCAGAGCTCCTACGAGCAGTACTTC	CASRGGLAQSSYEQYF
NA	TRBV10-3	NA	17	TRBJ1-4	TGTGCCATCAGTGAGTCGGGAGCGGCCGCTTTAAATGAAAAACTGTTTTTT	CAISESGAAALNEKLFF
NA	TRBV6-2/TRBV6-3	TRBD2	13	TRBJ2-7	TGTGCCAGCAGTTACGTATTAGCGGGGGAGCAGTACTTC	CASSYVLAGEQYF
NA	TRBV19	NA	14	TRBJ1-1	TGTGCCAGTCACAGAGACATGGGGGCTACTGAAGCTTTCTTT	CASHRDMGATEAFF
NA	TRBV7-2	TRBD1	15	TRBJ1-2	TGTGCCAGCAGCCCGGGACAGGGGCCGACATATGGCTACACCTTC	CASSPGQGPTYGYTF
NA	TRBV4-3	TRBD2	14	TRBJ2-7	TGCGCCAGCAGCCCCGGGACTAGCGGGTACGAGCAGTACTTC	CASSPGTSGYEQYF